The clone carrying this T cell receptor beta chain was detected ten times or more. Its antigen is as yet unknown. The source of the sample is a study of CD8 T cells in ankylosing spondylitis. Points from the study as a whole: Disease-linked clones were CD8+ and relatively rare in peripheral blood. One TCR beta motif, made up of 7 or 8 highly homologous variants, appeared characteristic of ankylosing spondylitis blood. Matched ankylosing spondylitis synovial fluid reportedly showed significant enrichment of disease-linked clones.

The authors made TCR beta libraries by quantitative 5'-RACE with molecular barcodes. TCRdb reprocessed the 5' RACE reads with MiXCR, giving one entry per CDR3 protein. The table lists some 250,000 distinct CDR3 sequences, about 10% of them singletons, with roughly 6.8% in the top ten. Sequencing was performed on blood, either unsorted or a sorted T cell fraction (not recorded which). The sequence derives from a male donor with ankylosing spondylitis or in good health (not recorded which).

CDR3 coding DNA: TGCAGTGCTAGAGATGTAGCAGGGCCGAACACTGAAGCTTTCTTT. Encoded protein: CSARDVAGPNTEAFF. The chain has TRBV20-1 and TRBJ1-1, with D perhaps matching TRBD1 (5 bases). Germline loops: CDR1 DFQATT, CDR2 SNEGSKA (reference sequence). The CDR3 has 15 amino acids. Trimming took off 0 bases at V and 1 base at J, with 12 bases between the two ends.